The 6 T cell receptor beta chains presented below share a single source sample, sequenced in a study of blood T cell repertoires in COVID-19. Using immunoSEQ multiplex PCR, the repertoire was profiled, and TCRdb retains in-frame clones only, with some absent. The table shows roughly 190,000 clones, with approximately 90% occurring only once. The sample consisted of PBMCs or T cells enriched from blood (not recorded which). The receptors were sampled from a woman in her thirties who had recovered from COVID-19.

The V gene is TRBV27, the J gene TRBJ1-1; D call uncertain. The CDR3 runs to 16 residues. The ends were cut back, 4 bases at V and 2 bases at J, with 17 bases in the middle. Germline lookup yields CDR1 MNHEY and CDR2 SMNVEV (reference sequence). The CDR3 DNA reads TGTGCCAGCAGTTCCGATATCGGAGTCCTAAACACTGAAGCTTTCTTT. The encoded protein is CASSSDIGVLNTEAFF.

This clone was counted once. This rearrangement joins TRBV28 to TRBJ1-5, with TRBD1 matching over 7 bases. Germline lookup yields CDR1 MDHEN and CDR2 SYDVKM. The CDR3 covers 15 residues. The V gene end was trimmed by 6 bases and the J gene end by 5 bases; junction bases not matched to a gene: 10. CDR3 sequence reads: CASRPTGERDQPQHF. Written as DNA, the CDR3 is TGTGCCAGCAGACCTACAGGGGAGAGGGATCAGCCCCAGCATTTT.

This chain links TRBV10-2 with TRBJ1-2, with TRBD1 identical over 9 bases. There are 17 residues in the CDR3. CDR1 WSHSY and CDR2 SAAADI come from the germline V gene. Trimming removed 6 bases from V and 4 bases from J; junction bases left unmatched: 15. The CDR3 DNA reads as TGCGCCAGCAGGGCCCCACCGGGACAGGGTATTTCCTATGGCTACACCTTC. It yields the protein CASRAPPGQGISYGYTF.

The chain combines TRBV5-6 with TRBJ2-1, with TRBD2 matching over 12 bases. The J segment lost 7 bases and the V segment lost 4 bases, leaving 9 bases of the junction unmatched. This CDR3 has 16 residues. Germline loops: CDR1 SGHDT, CDR2 YYEEEE. This CDR3 reads CASSPILAGGPNEQFF. The CDR3 bases are TGTGCCAGCAGCCCAATTCTAGCGGGGGGGCCGAATGAGCAGTTCTTC.

The chain links TRBV5-6 to TRBJ2-5; no firm D call. The CDR3 sequence is 12 residues long. V was cut by 4 bases and J by 4 bases, with 8 bases left in between. Germline V gene lookup returns CDR1 SGHDT and CDR2 YYEEEE. The CDR3 protein is CASSQLRETQYF. DNA of the CDR3: TGTGCCAGCAGCCAACTAAGAGAGACCCAGTACTTC.

V usage is TRBV19 and J usage is TRBJ2-1, with 10 bases that match TRBD2. The CDR3 runs to 17 residues. CDR1 is LNHDA and CDR2 is SQIVND in the germline V gene (reference sequence). After removal of 4 bases from V and 4 bases from J, the junction contained 10 bases not matched to a gene. The CDR3 coding sequence is TGTGCCAGTAGTAGCCTAATGACTAGCGGGTATTACAATGAGCAGTTCTTC. Protein sequence: CASSSLMTSGYYNEQFF.